This T cell receptor beta chain derives from a study of blood T cell repertoires in COVID-19 (dated by TCRdb to the early 2020s). Regarding the complete study: Samples covering the acute and convalescent phases of COVID-19 were provided by collaborators in the United States, Italy and Spain. The prospective study material was composed of cDNA or gDNA derived from T cells, B-cell-depleted T cells, or PBMCs. The dataset comprised deeply sampled blood TCRbeta repertoires from subjects exposed to, actively infected with, or recovered from COVID-19. The repertoires were made available in a free public database intended to serve as a resource for research on the immune response to SARS-CoV-2. The samples were drawn from the first 160 participants of the ongoing ImmuneRACE study and from 1,200 or so subjects provided by 6 global collaborators. Nearly every sample came with metadata listing a de-identified subject ID, COVID-19 status, age in years and sex. Where HLA class I and class II types were available, the types were taken from metadata supplied by the sample provider, not from assay-based typing.

Collaborating institutions collected whole blood in K2EDTA tubes following their own protocols. Collaborator samples were shipped for TCRbeta analysis as frozen whole blood, isolated PBMCs, or DNA extracted from either sample type. The CDR3 starts with the cysteine, ends with the phenylalanine, and has 16 residues. Of the read, only the CDR3 DNA is kept; its 48 bases are in frame from base 1. Relative to germline, V is 0 bases shorter and J is 2 bases shorter, with 13 bases between their ends. CDR1 and CDR2, per the germline V gene, are SGDLS and YYNGEE. The investigation overall reported the following: The amount of clinical and demographic metadata varied by source and participant and was provided uncurated.

Concerning this clone: The antigen it binds to is not known. Per-base qualities were not stored, and no clone one base away is much larger.

TCRbeta CDR3 regions were amplified from genomic DNA using the immunoSEQ Assay, a bias-controlled multiplex PCR. The authors processed their data as follows. Within the assay, amplification of reference gene primers was used to estimate how many nucleated cells each sample contained. To quantify the absolute abundance of each unique TCRbeta CDR3 rearrangement, sequence reads were collapsed and filtered. For each sample, productive Simpson clonality was calculated by taking the square root of Simpson's diversity index across productive rearrangements. In TCRdb, the immuneACCESS table is reduced to in-frame sequences with V and J assigned. These tables do not hold every clone; where another copy was compared, an unresolved V gene accounts for under half, and the others remain unexplained. The DNA was the basis for D and trimming; V, J and clone size are from that table. The sample table shows about 18,000 clones, and around 90% are seen once. The top ten clones comprise less than 20% of the sample.

The material sequenced was peripheral blood. This chain joins TRBV9 to TRBJ2-3; the D gene lacks a confident call. The TCR originated in a man aged 45-60 years with active COVID-19. CDR3 region: CASSVAHSGFTDTQYF. The DNA reads TGTGCCAGCAGCGTAGCTCACAGTGGATTCACAGATACGCAGTATTTT.